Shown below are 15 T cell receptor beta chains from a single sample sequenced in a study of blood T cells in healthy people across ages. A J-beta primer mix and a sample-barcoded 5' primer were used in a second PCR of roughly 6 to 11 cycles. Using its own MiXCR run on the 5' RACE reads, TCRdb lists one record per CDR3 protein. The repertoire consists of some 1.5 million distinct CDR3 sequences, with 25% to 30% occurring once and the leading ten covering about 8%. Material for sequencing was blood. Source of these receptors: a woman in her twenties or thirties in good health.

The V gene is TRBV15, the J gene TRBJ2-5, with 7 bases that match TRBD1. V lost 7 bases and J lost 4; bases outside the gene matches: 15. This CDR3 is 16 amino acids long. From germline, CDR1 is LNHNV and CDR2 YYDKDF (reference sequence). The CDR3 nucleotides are TGTGCCACCAAATTAAAGGGGGCAACGGTTGGAGAGACCCAGTACTTC. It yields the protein CATKLKGATVGETQYF.

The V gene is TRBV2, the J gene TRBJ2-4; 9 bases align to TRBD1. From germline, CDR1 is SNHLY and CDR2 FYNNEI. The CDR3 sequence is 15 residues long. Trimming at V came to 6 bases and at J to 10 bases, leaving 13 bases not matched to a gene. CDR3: CASSAAKTGGWIQYF. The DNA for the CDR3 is TGTGCCAGCAGCGCGGCAAAAACAGGGGGCTGGATTCAGTACTTC.

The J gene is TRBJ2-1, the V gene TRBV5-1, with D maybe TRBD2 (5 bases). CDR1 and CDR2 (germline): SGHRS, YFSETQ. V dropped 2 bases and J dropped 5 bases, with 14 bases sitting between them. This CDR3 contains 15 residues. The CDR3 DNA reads TGCGCCAGCAGCTTAGGACTTGCAAAAGACAATGAGCAGTTCTTC. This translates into CASSLGLAKDNEQFF.

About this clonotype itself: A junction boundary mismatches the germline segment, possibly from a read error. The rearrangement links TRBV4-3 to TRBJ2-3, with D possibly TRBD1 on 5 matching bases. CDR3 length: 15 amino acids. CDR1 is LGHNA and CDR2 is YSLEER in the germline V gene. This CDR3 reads CASSQERHSTGTQYF. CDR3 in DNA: TGCGCCAGCAGCCAAGAACGACACAGCACAGGTACGCAGTATTTT.

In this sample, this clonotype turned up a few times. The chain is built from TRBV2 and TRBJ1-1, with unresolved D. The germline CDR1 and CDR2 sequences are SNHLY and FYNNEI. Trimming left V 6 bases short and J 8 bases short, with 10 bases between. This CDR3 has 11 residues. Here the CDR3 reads CASRLTGEAFF. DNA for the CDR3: TGTGCCAGCAGACTGACGGGAGAAGCTTTCTTT. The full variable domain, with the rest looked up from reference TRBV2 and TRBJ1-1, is EPEVTQTPSHQVTQMGQEVILRCVPISNHLYFYWYRQILGQKVEFLVSFYNNEISEKSEIFDDQFSVERPDGSNFTLKIRSTKLEDSAMYFCASRLTGEAFFGQGTRLTVV.

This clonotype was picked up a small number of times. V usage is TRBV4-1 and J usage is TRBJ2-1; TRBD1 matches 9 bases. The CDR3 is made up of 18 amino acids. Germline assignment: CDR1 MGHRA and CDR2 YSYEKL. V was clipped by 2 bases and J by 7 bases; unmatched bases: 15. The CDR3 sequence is CASSQPPGTGFGGNEQFF. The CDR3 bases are TGCGCCAGCAGCCAACCACCCGGGACAGGGTTTGGAGGAAATGAGCAGTTCTTC.

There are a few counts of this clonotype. CDR3 sequence: CASSQEIGDYLNEQFF. The CDR3, as DNA: TGTGCCAGCAGCCAAGAAATCGGGGACTACCTCAATGAGCAGTTCTTC. The genes are TRBV14 and TRBJ2-1; 7 nucleotides match TRBD2. The CDR3 totals 16 residues. Germline V gives CDR1 SGHDN, CDR2 FVKESK. The V segment lost 0 bases and the J segment 6 bases; nucleotides outside the gene matches: 8.

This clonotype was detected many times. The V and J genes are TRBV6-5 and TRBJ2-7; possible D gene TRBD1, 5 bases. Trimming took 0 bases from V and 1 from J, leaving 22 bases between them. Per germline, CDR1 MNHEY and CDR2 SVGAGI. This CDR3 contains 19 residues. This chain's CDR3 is CASSYSGQKHGLRSYEQYF. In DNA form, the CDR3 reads TGTGCCAGCAGTTACTCGGGGCAGAAGCATGGGCTAAGGTCCTACGAGCAGTACTTC.

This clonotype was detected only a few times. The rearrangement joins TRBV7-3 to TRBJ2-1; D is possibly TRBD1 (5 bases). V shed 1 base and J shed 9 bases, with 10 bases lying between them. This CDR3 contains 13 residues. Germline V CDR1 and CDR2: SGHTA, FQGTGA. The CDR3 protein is CASSLSPGAEQFF. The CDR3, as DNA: TGTGCCAGCAGCTTAAGTCCTGGGGCTGAGCAGTTCTTC.

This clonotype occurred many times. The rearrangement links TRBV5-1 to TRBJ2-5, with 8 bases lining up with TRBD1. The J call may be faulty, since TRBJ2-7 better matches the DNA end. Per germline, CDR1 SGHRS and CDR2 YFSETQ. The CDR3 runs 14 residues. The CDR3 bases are TGCGCCAGCAGCCGCACCCCGACAGGGGACGAGCAGTACTTC. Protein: CASSRTPTGDEQYF.

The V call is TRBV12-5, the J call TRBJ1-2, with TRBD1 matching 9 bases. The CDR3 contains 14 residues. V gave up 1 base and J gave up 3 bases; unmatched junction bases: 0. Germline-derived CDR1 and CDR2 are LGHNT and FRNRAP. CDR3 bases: TGTGCTAGTGGTTTGGGGACAGGGGACTATGGCTACACCTTC. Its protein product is CASGLGTGDYGYTF.

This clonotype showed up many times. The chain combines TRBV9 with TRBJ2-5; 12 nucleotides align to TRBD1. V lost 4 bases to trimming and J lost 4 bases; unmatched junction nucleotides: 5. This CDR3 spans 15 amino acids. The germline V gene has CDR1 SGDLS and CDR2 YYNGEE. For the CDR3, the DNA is TGTGCCAGCAGCAAAGGGACAGGGGGCGGAGAGACCCAGTACTTC. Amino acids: CASSKGTGGGETQYF.

The CDR3 coding sequence is TGTGCCAGCACCACGGGCAGGGGGCGCACCGGGGAGCTGTTTTTT. Its translation is CASTTGRGRTGELFF. V gene TRBV27 combines with J gene TRBJ2-2, with 8 bases identical to TRBD1. The CDR3 contains 15 residues. J lost 4 bases, V lost 7 bases, and 8 bases had no gene match. Germline V gene lookup returns CDR1 MNHEY and CDR2 SMNVEV (reference sequence).

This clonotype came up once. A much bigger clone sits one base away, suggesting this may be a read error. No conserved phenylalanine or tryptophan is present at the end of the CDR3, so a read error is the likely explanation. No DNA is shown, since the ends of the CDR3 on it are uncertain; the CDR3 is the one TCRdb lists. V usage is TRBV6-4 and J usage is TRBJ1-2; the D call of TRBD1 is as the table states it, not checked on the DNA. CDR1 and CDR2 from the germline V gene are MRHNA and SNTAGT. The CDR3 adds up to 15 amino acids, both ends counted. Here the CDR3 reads CAISDVALGNYGYTC.

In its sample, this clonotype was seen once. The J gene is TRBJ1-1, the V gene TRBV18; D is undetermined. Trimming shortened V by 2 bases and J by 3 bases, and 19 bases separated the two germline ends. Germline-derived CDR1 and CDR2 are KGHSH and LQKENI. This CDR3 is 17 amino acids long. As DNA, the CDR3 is TGTGCCAGCTCACCAAGTTTATTAGGGAATGGTGACACTGAAGCTTTCTTT. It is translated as CASSPSLLGNGDTEAFF.